This TCR beta chain stems from a study of cytomegalovirus exposure and HLA in healthy donors. V dropped 4 bases and J dropped 0; count of bases not matched to a gene: 7. The CDR3 consists of 16 residues. Germline assignment: CDR1 SGHDT and CDR2 YYEEEE. General study findings and limits: TRBV6-2, TRBV6-3 and other indistinguishable V segments were excluded. Links to common viral pathogens appeared, in a later analysis, for several of the most significant clusters.

On this clone: The antigen is unknown.

Donors had nominal health at sampling but likely had unrecorded immune exposures. With 60 Vbeta and 13 Jbeta primers, the PCR was carried out. The repertoire was sequenced with immunoSEQ multiplex PCR; TCRdb's copy has only in-frame clones and lacks some. Of 100,000 to 150,000 clones listed, 80% were seen once; the top ten hold 1.2%. Material: PBMCs. The receptor's source is a female donor in good health and CMV-seronegative. This chain connects TRBV5-6 to TRBJ1-5; 7 bases map to TRBD1. CDR3 region: CASSRDRAHSNQPQHF. CDR3 coding DNA: TGTGCCAGCAGCCGTGACAGGGCCCATAGCAATCAGCCCCAGCATTTT.